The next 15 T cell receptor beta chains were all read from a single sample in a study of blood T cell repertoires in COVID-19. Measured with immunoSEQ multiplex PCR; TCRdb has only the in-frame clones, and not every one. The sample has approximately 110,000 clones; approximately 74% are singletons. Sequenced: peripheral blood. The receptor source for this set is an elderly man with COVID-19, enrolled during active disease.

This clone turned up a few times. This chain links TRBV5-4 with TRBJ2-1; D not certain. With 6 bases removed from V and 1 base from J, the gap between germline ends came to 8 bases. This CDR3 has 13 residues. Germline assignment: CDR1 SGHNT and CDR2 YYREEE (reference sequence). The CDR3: CASKAGSYNEQFF. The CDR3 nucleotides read TGTGCCAGCAAGGCAGGTTCCTACAATGAGCAGTTCTTC.

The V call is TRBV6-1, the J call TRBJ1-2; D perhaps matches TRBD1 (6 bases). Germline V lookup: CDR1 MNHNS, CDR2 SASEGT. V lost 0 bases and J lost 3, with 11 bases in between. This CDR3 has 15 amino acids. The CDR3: CASSEAPGQYYGYTF. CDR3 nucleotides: TGTGCCAGCAGTGAAGCGCCTGGACAGTACTATGGCTACACCTTC.

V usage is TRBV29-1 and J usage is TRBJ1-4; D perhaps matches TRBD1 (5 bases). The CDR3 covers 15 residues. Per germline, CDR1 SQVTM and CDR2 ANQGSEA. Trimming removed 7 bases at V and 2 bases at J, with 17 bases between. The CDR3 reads CSALKGSWTNEKLFF. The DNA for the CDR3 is TGCAGCGCCCTGAAGGGGTCCTGGACTAATGAAAAACTGTTTTTT.

The CDR3 protein is CATSDEDRYNEQFF. The CDR3 nucleotides are TGTGCCACCAGTGATGAAGACAGGTACAATGAGCAGTTCTTC. The chain is built from TRBV24-1 and TRBJ2-1, with D tentatively TRBD1 (6 bases). Trimming removed 3 bases from V and 4 bases from J, with 9 bases in between. The V gene's germline CDR1 is KGHDR and CDR2 SFDVKD. The CDR3 runs to 14 residues.

CDR3 region: CASSSLYNEQFF. CDR3 in DNA: TGTGCCAGCAGTTCTTTATACAATGAGCAGTTCTTC. The rearrangement uses TRBV28 and TRBJ2-1, with D uncertain. The germline V gene encodes CDR1 MDHEN and CDR2 SYDVKM. V lost 4 bases and J lost 4, with 5 bases in between. This CDR3 comprises 12 residues.

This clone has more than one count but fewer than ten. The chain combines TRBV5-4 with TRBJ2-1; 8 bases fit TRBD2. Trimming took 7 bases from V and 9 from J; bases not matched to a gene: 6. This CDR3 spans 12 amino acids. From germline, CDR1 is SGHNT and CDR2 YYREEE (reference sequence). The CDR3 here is CASRGGEPEQFF. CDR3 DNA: TGTGCCAGCCGGGGGGGGGAGCCTGAGCAGTTCTTC. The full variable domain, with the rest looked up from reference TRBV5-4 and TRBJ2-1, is ETGVTQSPTHLIKTRGQQVTLRCSSQSGHNTVSWYQQALGQGPQFIFQYYREEENGRGNFPPRFSGLQFPNYSSELNVNALELDDSALYLCASRGGEPEQFFGPGTRLTVL.

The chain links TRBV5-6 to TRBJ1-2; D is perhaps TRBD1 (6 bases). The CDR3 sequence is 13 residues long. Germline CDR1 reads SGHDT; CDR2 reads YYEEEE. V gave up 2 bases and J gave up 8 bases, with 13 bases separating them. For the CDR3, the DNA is TGTGCCAGCAGCTTCACAGGGACAAGGGGCTACACCTTC. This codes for CASSFTGTRGYTF.

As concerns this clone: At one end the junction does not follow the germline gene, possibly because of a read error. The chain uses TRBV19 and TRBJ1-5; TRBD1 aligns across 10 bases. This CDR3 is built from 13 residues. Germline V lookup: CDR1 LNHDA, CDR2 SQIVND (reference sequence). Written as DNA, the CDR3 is TGTGCCAGTACGACAGGGGGCAACCAGCCCCAGCATTTT. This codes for CASTTGGNQPQHF. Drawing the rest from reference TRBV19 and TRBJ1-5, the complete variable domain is DGGITQSPKYLFRKEGQNVTLSCEQNLNHDAMYWYRQDPGQGLRLIYYSQIVNDFQKGDIAEGYSVSREKKESFPLTVTSAQKNPTAFYLCASTTGGNQPQHFGDGTRLSIL.

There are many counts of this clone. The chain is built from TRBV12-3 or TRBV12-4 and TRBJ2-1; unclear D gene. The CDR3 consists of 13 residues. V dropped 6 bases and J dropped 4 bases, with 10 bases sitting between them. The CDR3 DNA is TGTGCCAGCAGCGCCATTAGATACAATGAGCAGTTCTTC. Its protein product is CASSAIRYNEQFF.

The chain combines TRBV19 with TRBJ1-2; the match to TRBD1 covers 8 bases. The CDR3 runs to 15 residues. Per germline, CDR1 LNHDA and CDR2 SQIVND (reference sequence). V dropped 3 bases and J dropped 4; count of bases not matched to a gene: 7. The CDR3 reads CASSILTGTGYGYTF. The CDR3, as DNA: TGTGCCAGTAGTATCCTAACCGGGACAGGCTATGGCTACACCTTC.

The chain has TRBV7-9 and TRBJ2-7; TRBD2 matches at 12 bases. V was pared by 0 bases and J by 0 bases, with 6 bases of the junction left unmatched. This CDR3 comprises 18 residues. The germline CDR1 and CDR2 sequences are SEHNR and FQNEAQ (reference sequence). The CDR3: CASSLARTSGASSYEQYF. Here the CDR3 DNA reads TGTGCCAGCAGCTTAGCCCGGACTAGCGGGGCGAGCTCCTACGAGCAGTACTTC.

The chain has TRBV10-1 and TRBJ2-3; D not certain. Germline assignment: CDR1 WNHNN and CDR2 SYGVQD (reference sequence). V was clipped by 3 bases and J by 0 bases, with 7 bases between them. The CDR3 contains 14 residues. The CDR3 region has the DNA TGCGCCAGCAGTGACGGTTCTAGCACAGATACGCAGTATTTT. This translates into CASSDGSSTDTQYF.

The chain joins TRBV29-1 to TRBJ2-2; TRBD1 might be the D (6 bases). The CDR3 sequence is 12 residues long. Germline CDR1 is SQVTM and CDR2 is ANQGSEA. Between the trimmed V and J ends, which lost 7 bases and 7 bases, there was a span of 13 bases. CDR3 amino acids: CSGNRVNGELFF. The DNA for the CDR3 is TGCAGCGGCAACAGGGTGAACGGGGAGCTGTTTTTT.

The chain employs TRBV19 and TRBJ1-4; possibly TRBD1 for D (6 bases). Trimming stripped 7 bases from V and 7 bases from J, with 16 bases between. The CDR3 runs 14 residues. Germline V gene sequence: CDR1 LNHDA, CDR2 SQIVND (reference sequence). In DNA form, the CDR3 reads TGTGCCAGTACGGGCAGGGGTCATGGTGAAAAACTGTTTTTT. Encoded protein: CASTGRGHGEKLFF.

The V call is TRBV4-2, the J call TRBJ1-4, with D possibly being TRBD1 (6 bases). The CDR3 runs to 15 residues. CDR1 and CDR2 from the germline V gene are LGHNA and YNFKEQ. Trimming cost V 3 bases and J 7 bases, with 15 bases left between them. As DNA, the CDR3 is TGTGCCAGCAGCCAGCCACAGGGAGTAGGTGAAAAACTGTTTTTT. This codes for CASSQPQGVGEKLFF.